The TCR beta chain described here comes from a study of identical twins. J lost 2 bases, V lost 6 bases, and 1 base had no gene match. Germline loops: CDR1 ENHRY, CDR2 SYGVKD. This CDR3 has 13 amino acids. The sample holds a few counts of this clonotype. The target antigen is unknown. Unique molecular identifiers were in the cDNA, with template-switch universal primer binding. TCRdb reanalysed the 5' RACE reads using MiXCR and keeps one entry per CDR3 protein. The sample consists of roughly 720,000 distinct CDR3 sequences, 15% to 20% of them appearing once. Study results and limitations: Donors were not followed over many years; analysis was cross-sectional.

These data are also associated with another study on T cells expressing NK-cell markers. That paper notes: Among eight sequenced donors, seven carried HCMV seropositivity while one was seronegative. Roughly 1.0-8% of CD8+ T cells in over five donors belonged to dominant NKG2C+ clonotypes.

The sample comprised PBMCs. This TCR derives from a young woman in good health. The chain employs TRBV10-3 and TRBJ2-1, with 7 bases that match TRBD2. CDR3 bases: TGTGCCATCAGGCGGGAGCCCTACAATGAGCAGTTCTTC. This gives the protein CAIRREPYNEQFF.